These T cell receptor beta chains were read from a single sample in a study of T cells in Graves' hyperthyroidism and ophthalmopathy. TCRdb independently ran MiXCR on the multiplex PCR reads; one entry per CDR3 protein. The table records fewer than 800,000 distinct CDR3 sequences, around 17% of them present only once. Sequenced: blood. These receptor sequences come from a man between 18 and 35 years old with Graves' hyperthyroidism. Each CDR3 is given with its conserved first and last residue. D genes are given only for firm matches. The size entry is marked missing in some rows and otherwise reads once, few, many or a size class.

>TRBV11-3|TRBJ2-3|many|TRBD2
TGTGCCAGCAGCCCAGCCATTGCTAGCGGACCCACAGATACGCAGTATTTT
CASSPAIASGPTDTQYF
>TRBV7-2|TRBJ1-6|many|TRBD1
TGTGCCAGCAGCCTTGAACAGGGGGCACATTCACCCCTCCACTTT
CASSLEQGAHSPLHF
>TRBV28|TRBJ2-7|.|.
TGTGCCAGCATCCGAAGACAGAGCTCCTACGAGCAGTACTTC
CASIRRQSSYEQYF
>TRBV20-1|TRBJ1-2|many|TRBD1
TGCAGTGCCCTAAGCGTCGCGGGTCGGGGACAGGCTAACTATGGCTACACCTTC
CSALSVAGRGQANYGYTF
>TRBV7-9|TRBJ2-2|.|.
TGTGCCAGCAGCTTATTAGGACAGAGGGCGGCGGAGGCGAACACCGGGGAGCTGTTTTTT
CASSLLGQRAAEANTGELFF
>TRBV7-9|TRBJ2-6|many|.
TGTGCCAGCAGCCCCTCAGGGGGGACTGGGGCCAACGTCCTGACTTTC
CASSPSGGTGANVLTF
>TRBV20-1|TRBJ2-3|many|TRBD2
TGCAGTAGAATCCACCCTAGCGGGAGTACAGATACGCAGTATTTT
CSRIHPSGSTDTQYF
>TRBV28|TRBJ1-3|.|.
TGTGCCAGCAGTACGCCAGACGGCACTGGAAACACCATATATTTT
CASSTPDGTGNTIYF
>TRBV6-1|TRBJ2-2|many|.
TGTGCCAGCAGATACCTCGCCCTTGCGAACACCGGGGAGCTGTTTTTT
CASRYLALANTGELFF
>TRBV6-1|TRBJ2-5|many|.
TGTGCCAGCGCCTGGGGAGGGGGAGAGACCCAGTACTTC
CASAWGGGETQYF
>TRBV12-3/TRBV12-4|TRBJ2-5|.|TRBD1
TGTGCCAGCAACGGCGGGGGACAGGGTACAGAGACCCAGTACTTC
CASNGGGQGTETQYF
>TRBV20-1|TRBJ2-1|.|.
TGCAGTGCTCCCGGACTCGGCCGTTACAATGAGCAGTTCTTC
CSAPGLGRYNEQFF
>TRBV7-2|TRBJ2-7|many|.
TGTGCCAGCAACCTACTGGGGGGAGGTGGTGAGCAGTACTTC
CASNLLGGGGEQYF
>TRBV30|TRBJ2-7|many|TRBD2
TGTGCCTGGGCCGGGACTAGCCCCTACGAGCAGTACTTC
CAWAGTSPYEQYF
>TRBV12-3/TRBV12-4|TRBJ1-6|.|TRBD1
TGTGCCAGCAGTCCCGGGACAGGGGGCATCATCGGCAGGTCCTATAATTCACCCCTCCACTTT
CASSPGTGGIIGRSYNSPLHF
>TRBV19|TRBJ1-1|many|.
TGTGCCAGTAGTAAACAGGGAGTGAACACTGAAGCTTTCTTT
CASSKQGVNTEAFF
>TRBV10-3|TRBJ2-5|many|.
TGTGCCATCAGTGAGGCAGAAGAGACCCAGTACTTC
CAISEAEETQYF
>TRBV19|TRBJ1-5|few|.
TGTGCCAGTAGTATAGATCGGCAGAATCAGCCCCAGCATTTT
CASSIDRQNQPQHF
>TRBV7-8|TRBJ2-7|.|.
TGTGCCAGCAGCCCCTGGGGGGATCCAACCTACGAGCAGTACTTC
CASSPWGDPTYEQYF
>TRBV28|TRBJ2-7|many|TRBD2
TGTGCCAGCAGTTTATCTCTAGCGGGAGGGCCTGAGGTGAGCGAGCAGTACTTC
CASSLSLAGGPEVSEQYF
>TRBV4-1|TRBJ2-3|few|TRBD1
TGCGCCAGCAGCGAACAGGGGGCTGTCCCAGATACGCAGTATTTT
CASSEQGAVPDTQYF
>TRBV13|TRBJ2-7|few|.
TGTGCCAGCAGCTTAGAAGTTAGCGACTACGAGCAGTACTTC
CASSLEVSDYEQYF
>TRBV7-9|TRBJ1-1|.|.
TGTGCCAGCAGGGAGGTCACTGAAGCTTTCTTT
CASREVTEAFF
>TRBV20-1|TRBJ2-7|few|TRBD2
TGCAGTGCTAAACCAGCGGGAGCCCCCGAGCAGTACTTC
CSAKPAGAPEQYF
>TRBV18|TRBJ2-7|few|.
TGTGCCAGCTCACCTGAGCGATACGAGCAGTACTTC
CASSPERYEQYF
>TRBV6-2/TRBV6-3|TRBJ1-5|.|.
TGTGCCAGCACCGCTGGGGGAATTGGGAATCAGCCCCAGCATTTT
CASTAGGIGNQPQHF
>TRBV6-1|TRBJ1-5|few|TRBD1
TGTGCCAGCACCCGACAGGGGAATCAGCCCCAGCATTTT
CASTRQGNQPQHF
>TRBV12-3/TRBV12-4|TRBJ1-1|medium-sized|.
TGTGCCAGCTCACTGACAGCGAACACTGAAGCTTTCTTT
CASSLTANTEAFF
>TRBV6-1|TRBJ1-5|many|.
TGTGCCAGCACCCACCGGGGGTTCGGTAGCAATCAGCCCCAGCATTTT
CASTHRGFGSNQPQHF
>TRBV20-1|TRBJ1-3|.|.
TGCAGTGCTCCCACAGGGAACTCTGGAAACACCATATATTTT
CSAPTGNSGNTIYF
>TRBV12-3/TRBV12-4|TRBJ2-7|.|.
TGTGCCAGCAGTTTAGCGGTAGGGCAGGGGTCCGACGAGCAGTACTTC
CASSLAVGQGSDEQYF
>TRBV18|TRBJ2-1|many|TRBD1
TGTGCCAGCTCACCACCGGGACAGGGACCCTACAATGAGCAGTTCTTC
CASSPPGQGPYNEQFF
>TRBV28|TRBJ2-3|many|TRBD2
TGTGCCAGCACCCCCAACGGGGGGAGAGGGTTGGATACGCAGTATTTT
CASTPNGGRGLDTQYF